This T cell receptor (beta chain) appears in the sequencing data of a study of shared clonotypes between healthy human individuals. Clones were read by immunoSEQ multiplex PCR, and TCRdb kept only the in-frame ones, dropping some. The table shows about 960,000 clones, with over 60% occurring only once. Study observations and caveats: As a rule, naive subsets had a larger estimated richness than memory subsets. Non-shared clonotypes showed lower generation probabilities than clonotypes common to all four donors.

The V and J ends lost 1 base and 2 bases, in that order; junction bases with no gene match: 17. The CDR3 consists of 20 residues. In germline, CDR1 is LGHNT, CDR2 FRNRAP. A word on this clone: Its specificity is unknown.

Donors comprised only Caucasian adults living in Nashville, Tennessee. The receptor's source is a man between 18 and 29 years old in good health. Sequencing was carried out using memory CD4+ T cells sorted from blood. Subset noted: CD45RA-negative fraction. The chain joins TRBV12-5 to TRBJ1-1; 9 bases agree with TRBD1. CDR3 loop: CASGLDNVDRGYFGNTEAFF. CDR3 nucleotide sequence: TGTGCTAGTGGTTTGGACAATGTGGACAGGGGTTATTTTGGAAACACTGAAGCTTTCTTT. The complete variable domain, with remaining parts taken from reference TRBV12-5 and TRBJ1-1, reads DARVTQTPRHKVTEMGQEVTMRCQPILGHNTVFWYRQTMMQGLELLAYFRNRAPLDDSGMPKDRFSAEMPDATLATLKIQPSEPRDSAVYFCASGLDNVDRGYFGNTEAFFGQGTRLTVV.